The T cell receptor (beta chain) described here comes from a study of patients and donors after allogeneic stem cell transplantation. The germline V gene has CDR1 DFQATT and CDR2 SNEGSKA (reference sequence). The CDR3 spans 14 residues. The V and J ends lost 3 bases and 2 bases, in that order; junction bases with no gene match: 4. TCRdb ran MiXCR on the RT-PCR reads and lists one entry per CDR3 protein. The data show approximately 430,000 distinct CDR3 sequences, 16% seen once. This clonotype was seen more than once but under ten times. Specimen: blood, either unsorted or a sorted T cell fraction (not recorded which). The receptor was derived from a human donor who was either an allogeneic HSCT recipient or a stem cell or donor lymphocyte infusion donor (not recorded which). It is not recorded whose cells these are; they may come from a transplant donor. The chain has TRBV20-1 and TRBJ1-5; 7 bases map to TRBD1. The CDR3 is CSARGRGGNQPQHF. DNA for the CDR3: TGCAGTGCTAGGGGCAGGGGGGGCAATCAGCCCCAGCATTTT.